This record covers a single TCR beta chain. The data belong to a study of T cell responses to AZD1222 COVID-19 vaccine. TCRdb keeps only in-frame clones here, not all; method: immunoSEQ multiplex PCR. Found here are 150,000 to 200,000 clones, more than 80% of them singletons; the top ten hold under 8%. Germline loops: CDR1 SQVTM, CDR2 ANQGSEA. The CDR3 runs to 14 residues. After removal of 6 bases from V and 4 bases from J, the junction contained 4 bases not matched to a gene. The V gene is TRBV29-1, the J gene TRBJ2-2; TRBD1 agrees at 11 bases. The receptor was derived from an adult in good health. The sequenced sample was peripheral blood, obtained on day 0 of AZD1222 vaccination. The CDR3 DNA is TGCAGCGTGGTCGGGACAGGGGGCACCGGGGAGCTGTTTTTT. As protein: CSVVGTGGTGELFF.